What follows are 8 T cell receptor beta chains derived from one specimen sequenced in a study of T cells after yellow fever vaccination. TCRdb re-called the 5' RACE reads with MiXCR, one entry per CDR3 protein. The repertoire has over 35,000 distinct CDR3 sequences, around 6.4% of them found once; the top ten carry 10%. Here the sequenced sample was PBMCs, either bulk or a sorted T-cell subset (CD4+, CD8+, memory, or dextramer-sorted; not recorded which), taken 45 days after the yellow fever booster vaccination. All receptors derive from a man aged 30 to 39 who received the YFV17D yellow fever vaccine.

This clonotype appeared many times. J is TRBJ2-1 and V is TRBV20-1; 13 bases are a match to TRBD2. The V segment lost 1 base and the J segment 5 bases; nucleotides outside the gene matches: 8. This CDR3 comprises 17 residues. Germline CDR1 reads DFQATT; CDR2 reads SNEGSKA (reference sequence). As DNA, the CDR3 is TGCAGTGCTAGAGTGCGGACTAGCGGGAGATTAGACAATGAGCAGTTCTTC. Its translation is CSARVRTSGRLDNEQFF.

At least ten counts were recorded for this clonotype. CDR3 amino acids: CASSQERLVADTQYF. CDR3 DNA: TGCGCCAGCAGCCAAGAACGGCTAGTAGCGGATACGCAGTATTTT. V gene TRBV4-3 combines with J gene TRBJ2-3; D possibly corresponds to TRBD2 (5 bases). Trimming shortened V by 0 bases and J by 6 bases, and 13 bases separated the two germline ends. The CDR3 contains 15 residues. The germline gives CDR1 LGHNA, CDR2 YSLEER.

This clonotype was picked up many times. The chain combines TRBV7-9 with TRBJ2-7, with 9 bases that match TRBD2. The V gene's germline CDR1 is SEHNR and CDR2 FQNEAQ (reference sequence). V shed 0 bases and J 3 bases; nucleotides not matched to a gene: 6. The CDR3 has 16 residues. The chain's CDR3 is CASSLAWASGIYEQYF. The CDR3 coding sequence is TGTGCCAGCAGCTTAGCGTGGGCTAGCGGGATCTACGAGCAGTACTTC.

There are a few counts of this clonotype. The rearrangement links TRBV20-1 to TRBJ1-4; D is ambiguous. The V and J ends lost 0 bases and 2 bases respectively, with 7 bases between them. The length of the CDR3 is 14 residues. Germline-derived CDR1 and CDR2 are DFQATT and SNEGSKA (reference sequence). The CDR3 protein is CSARDAGTNEKLFF. The CDR3 nucleotides are TGCAGTGCTAGAGATGCCGGGACTAATGAAAAACTGTTTTTT.

This clonotype has only a few counts. The chain carries TRBV5-6 and TRBJ1-6, with D perhaps matching TRBD1 (6 bases). V was clipped by 2 bases and J by 7 bases, with 16 bases between them. This CDR3 is 16 amino acids long. CDR1 and CDR2 from the germline V gene are SGHDT and YYEEEE. CDR3 bases: TGTGCCAGCAGCTTACTCCTGACAGGCAAGAATTCACCCCTCCACTTT. It translates to CASSLLLTGKNSPLHF.

This clonotype was counted ten times or more. The chain links TRBV18 to TRBJ2-3; D uncertain. Germline CDR1 reads KGHSH; CDR2 reads LQKENI. The CDR3 loop spans 13 amino acids. Trimming pared 10 bases from V and 5 bases from J, leaving 16 bases between. The chain's CDR3 is CATGLNPGDTQYF. In nucleotides, the CDR3 is TGTGCCACCGGGTTAAACCCAGGAGATACGCAGTATTTT.

The sample holds a few counts of this clonotype. CDR3 DNA sequence: TGTGCCAGTAGCCCCCGGGACATATCCCTCTATGGCTACACCTTC. Translation: CASSPRDISLYGYTF. This chain joins TRBV19 and TRBJ1-2; D might be TRBD1 (6 bases). Germline V lookup: CDR1 LNHDA, CDR2 SQIVND (reference sequence). Trimming removed 6 bases at V and 4 bases at J, with 18 bases between. The CDR3 runs to 15 residues.

This clonotype was counted at least ten times. The chain uses TRBV10-3 and TRBJ2-5, with 10 bases matching TRBD2. Germline trimming cut 3 bases from V and 4 bases from J; bases unmatched to any gene: 5. CDR3 length equals 15 residues. CDR1 is ENHRY and CDR2 is SYGVKD in the germline V gene. The CDR3 sequence is CAISDGSSGRETQYF. In DNA form, the CDR3 reads TGTGCCATCAGTGATGGCTCTAGCGGGAGAGAGACCCAGTACTTC.